This TCR beta chain emerged from a study of blood T cell repertoires in COVID-19. Across the study: Samples of COVID-19 (acute and convalescent) were obtained from the United States, Italy and Spain. PBMCs, B-cell-depleted T cells, or T cells provided the cDNA or gDNA that made up the material.

Ten or more counts support this clone. Under the authors' procedure: Cell counts per sample came from amplifying reference gene primers. Clones were sequenced by immunoSEQ multiplex PCR, and TCRdb holds only the in-frame ones, with some missing. The V and J calls and clone size are taken from that table; D and trimming were inferred from the DNA. Counted here are 40,000 or so clones, about nine tenths occurring once; the ten biggest clones make up around a fifth. Germline assignment: CDR1 SQVTM and CDR2 ANQGSEA. CDR3 length equals 12 residues. V was pared by 4 bases and J by 11 bases, with 8 bases of the junction left unmatched.

V is TRBV29-1 and J is TRBJ2-1; 7 bases fit TRBD2. This clonotype originated in a man aged 45-65 years with active COVID-19. Sequenced input: peripheral blood. This CDR3 is CSVGGGGSQQFF. CDR3 DNA: TGCAGCGTTGGGGGGGGAGGTTCGCAGCAGTTCTTC.